This is a list of T cell receptor beta chains from one sample in a study of cytomegalovirus exposure and HLA in healthy donors. Here immunoSEQ multiplex PCR was the method, and the copy in TCRdb shows in-frame clones only, minus some. Of about 240,000 clones in the sample, 70% to 90% were seen once. Sample: PBMCs. The receptors here all came from a woman in her twenties or thirties in good health and CMV-seropositive. CDR3s include the opening cysteine and the closing phenylalanine or tryptophan. The D gene is left open where the match is weak. The size entry is marked missing in some rows and otherwise reads once, few, many or a size class.

16	-	TRBV5-1	TRBJ2-6	-	TGCGCCAGCAGCTTGACCGCCGGCTCTGGGGCCAACGTCCTGACTTTC	CASSLTAGSGANVLTF
15	-	TRBV19	TRBJ2-1	-	TGTGCCAGCTCCTTCAGCGCCGGGGCCTACAATGAGCAGTTCTTC	CASSFSAGAYNEQFF
15	-	TRBV5-1	TRBJ1-1	-	TGCGCCAGCAGCTTAGTTCAGGGTCAGGTACCTGAAGCTTTCTTT	CASSLVQGQVPEAFF
15	TRBD1	TRBV12-5	TRBJ2-7	-	TGTGCTAGTGGCCCCGGACAGGGGGGAACCTACGAGCAGTACTTC	CASGPGQGGTYEQYF
13	-	TRBV7-8	TRBJ1-1	-	TGTGCCAGCAGCCTAACAGAGAACACTGAAGCTTTCTTT	CASSLTENTEAFF
14	-	TRBV2	TRBJ1-5	-	TGTGCCAGATCAGGGAATTGGGGCAATCAGCCCCAGCATTTT	CARSGNWGNQPQHF
19	TRBD1	TRBV5-1	TRBJ2-1	-	TGCGCCAGCAGCCTCGATCCGGGACAGGGTCTGGCTAGAGGCAATGAGCAGTTCTTC	CASSLDPGQGLARGNEQFF
17	-	TRBV4-1	TRBJ1-5	-	TGCGCCAGCAGCCAAGGCCCCGGAGACTATAGCAATCAGCCCCAGCATTTT	CASSQGPGDYSNQPQHF
14	-	TRBV9	TRBJ1-2	-	TGTGCCAGCAGCCTGGGCCGGGAGACCTATGGCTACACCTTC	CASSLGRETYGYTF
15	-	TRBV5-4	TRBJ1-1	once	TGTGCCAGCAGTGCTACATGGGCGTCGAACACTGAAGCTTTCTTT	CASSATWASNTEAFF
13	-	TRBV14	TRBJ2-1	-	TGTGCCAGCAGCCTGGGACTTTACAATGAGCAGTTCTTC	CASSLGLYNEQFF
15	TRBD1	TRBV6-5	TRBJ1-2	-	TGTGCCAGCAGTTACTCTGCAGGGGGTAACTATGGCTACACCTTC	CASSYSAGGNYGYTF
17	-	TRBV15	TRBJ2-7	-	TGTGCCACCAGCAGAGATGGAAACAGGGTGCTAACCTACGAGCAGTACTTC	CATSRDGNRVLTYEQYF
15	TRBD1	TRBV11-2	TRBJ2-1	-	TGTGCCAGCAGCTTAACAGGGGGATCCTACAATGAGCAGTTCTTC	CASSLTGGSYNEQFF
14	-	TRBV19	TRBJ1-3	few	TGTGCCAGTAGTGTCGGTGGATCCCGGGTCACCATATATTTT	CASSVGGSRVTIYF
15	TRBD1	TRBV28	TRBJ2-5	-	TGTGCCAGCAGTGGGGACAGGGATCGATCAGAGACCCAGTACTTC	CASSGDRDRSETQYF
16	TRBD2	TRBV13	TRBJ2-7	-	TGTGCCAGCAGCCCAACTGGGGCTAGCGGGTCCTACGAGCAGTACTTC	CASSPTGASGSYEQYF
17	-	TRBV5-6	TRBJ1-1	-	TGTGCCAGCAGCTCACCTCGGGACTTGGGGGTGGGGATTGAAGCTTTCTTT	CASSSPRDLGVGIEAFF
11	-	TRBV7-2	TRBJ2-1	-	TGTGCCAGCAGCATAATGAATGAGCAGTTCTTC	CASSIMNEQFF
17	-	TRBV4-2	TRBJ2-7	-	TGTGCCAGCAGCCAAGACGGCGGACAGAGGGACTCCTACGAGCAGTACTTC	CASSQDGGQRDSYEQYF
15	-	TRBV6-5	TRBJ2-3	-	TGTGCCAGCAGTTACCCCACAGGAACCACAGATACGCAGTATTTT	CASSYPTGTTDTQYF
15	-	TRBV7-8	TRBJ2-3	-	TGTGCCACCCGTTCCCCGGGAAGTAGCACAGATACGCAGTATTTT	CATRSPGSSTDTQYF
13	-	TRBV5-4	TRBJ2-1	-	TGTGCCAGCAGCTTCCACCAGGGGAATGAGCAGTTCTTC	CASSFHQGNEQFF
12	-	TRBV10-3	TRBJ1-1	-	TGTGCCATCAGTGAGTCGGGCAGTGAAGCTTTCTTT	CAISESGSEAFF
14	TRBD1	TRBV27	TRBJ2-1	few	TGTGCCAGCACCATACAGGGGGCCCGTAATGAGCAGTTCTTC	CASTIQGARNEQFF
12	-	TRBV10-3	TRBJ2-3	-	TGTGCCATCAGTGGTACGGCAGATACGCAGTATTTT	CAISGTADTQYF
17	-	TRBV5-1	TRBJ1-1	-	TGCGCCAGCAGCCAGTACAAGACTGGACAGTTCAACACTGAAGCTTTCTTT	CASSQYKTGQFNTEAFF
15	TRBD2	TRBV27	TRBJ2-5	-	TGTGCCAGCAGTCCCACTAGCGGGAGGTGGGAGACCCAGTACTTC	CASSPTSGRWETQYF
15	-	TRBV4-2	TRBJ1-3	-	TGTGCCAGCAGCCACGACACGCGTACTGGAAACACCATATATTTT	CASSHDTRTGNTIYF
15	-	TRBV10-3	TRBJ1-2	few	TGTGCCATCAGTGATCAGGGCAGGGGTTACTATGGCTACACCTTC	CAISDQGRGYYGYTF
20	TRBD1	TRBV4-1	TRBJ1-5	-	TGCGCCAGCAGCCAAGATCCCGGCAGGGGGATGATGGATAGCAATCAGCCCCAGCATTTT	CASSQDPGRGMMDSNQPQHF
16	TRBD2	TRBV27	TRBJ2-3	-	TGTGCCAGCAGTTTGCTCCTGGCTAGCGGGACGGATACGCAGTATTTT	CASSLLLASGTDTQYF
13	TRBD1	TRBV2	TRBJ2-1	-	TGTGCCAGCAGTGATCGGGACAGGGTTACGCAGTTCTTC	CASSDRDRVTQFF
17	TRBD2	TRBV5-1	TRBJ2-1	once	TGCGCCAGCAGCTTGAATACGGGAGGGGGGGTTTACAATGAGCAGTTCTTC	CASSLNTGGGVYNEQFF
15	TRBD1	TRBV14	TRBJ1-4	-	TGTGCCAGCAGCGTTACCGGGACAGGGTGGGAAAAACTGTTTTTT	CASSVTGTGWEKLFF
13	-	TRBV7-6	TRBJ2-7	few	TGTGCCAGCAGCTCAAAGCTTAACTACGAGCAGTACTTC	CASSSKLNYEQYF
13	-	TRBV30	TRBJ2-5	-	TGTGCCTGGAGCGGGACATCCCAAGAGACCCAGTACTTC	CAWSGTSQETQYF
12	-	TRBV11-2	TRBJ1-2	-	TGTGCCAGCAGCCCTAAGCCTTATGGCTACACCTTC	CASSPKPYGYTF
15	TRBD1	TRBV6-4	TRBJ1-2	-	TGTGCCAGCAGTGAAACACAGGGGGATTATGGAGGCTACACCTTC	CASSETQGDYGGYTF
16	TRBD2	TRBV6-6	TRBJ2-3	-	TGTGCCAGCAGTTACTCGGCTAGCGGGAGGGTAGATACGCAGTATTTT	CASSYSASGRVDTQYF
17	-	TRBV7-6	TRBJ2-7	-	TGTGCCAGCAGCTCCCAGCCTCCCGCCCGACAGTCCCACGAGCAGTACTTC	CASSSQPPARQSHEQYF
12	-	TRBV29-1	TRBJ2-3	-	TGCAGCGTTGACAGGCCTGGAGATACGCAGTATTTT	CSVDRPGDTQYF
13	-	TRBV6-1	TRBJ2-7	-	TGTGCCAGCAGTGATGGAGGGACGGGGGAGCAGTACTTC	CASSDGGTGEQYF
16	TRBD1	TRBV28	TRBJ2-7	-	TGTGCCAGCAGCCCCCTTTTCAGACAGGGGAAGGACGAGCAGTACTTC	CASSPLFRQGKDEQYF
16	TRBD1	TRBV19	TRBJ2-6	-	TGTGCCAGCTCCGGGACAGGGGGCTCTGGGGCCAACGTCCTGACTTTC	CASSGTGGSGANVLTF
13	-	TRBV19	TRBJ1-1	-	TGTGCCAGTAGTATAGATTTCACAGAGGGAGCTTTCTTT	CASSIDFTEGAFF
15	TRBD1	TRBV9	TRBJ1-1	once	TGTGCCAGCAGCGTAGCGGGGACAGAGAACACTGAAGCTTTCTTT	CASSVAGTENTEAFF
9	-	TRBV5-4	TRBJ2-3	-	TGTGCCAGCAGCTTAATCCGGGATTTT	CASSLIRDF